The present T cell receptor (beta chain) was sequenced within a study of shared clonotypes between healthy human individuals. Study overall: Donors had three CD4 naive, three CD4 memory, two CD8 naive and one CD8 memory plate apiece.

Per the study methods: Sequence data from immunoSEQ were junction-only and lacked quality scores; consequently, filtering differed. Measured with immunoSEQ multiplex PCR; TCRdb has only the in-frame clones, and not every one. Clonal size and the V and J genes are those of that table, whereas D and trimming came from the DNA. The repertoire holds approximately 1.5 million clones, with just under 99% as singletons. As regards this clone: Its specificity is not known.

Points from the study as a whole: A generally larger estimated richness was seen in naive subsets than in memory subsets. Generation probabilities of non-shared clonotypes were lower (relative to those shared by all four donors).

This CDR3 region has 16 residues. The ends were cut back, 2 bases at V and 6 bases at J, with 19 bases in the middle. Looked up from germline, CDR1 is LGHNA and CDR2 is YSLEER. The sample comprised naive CD4+ T cells sorted from blood. The subset: CD45RA+ positively selected. V is TRBV4-3 and J is TRBJ1-1; a possible D gene is TRBD1 (5 bases). The sequence was collected from a man aged 30 to 39 in good health. The CDR3 DNA reads TGCGCCAGCAGCCAATATCCCGAGGGGACCTTATCTGAAGCTTTCTTT. It specifies CASSQYPEGTLSEAFF.